This T cell receptor (beta chain) was observed in a study of T cell responses to AZD1222 COVID-19 vaccine. It was second doses at about 4 or about 12 weeks that were pooled. This CDR3 spans 17 amino acids. The assay was immunoSEQ multiplex PCR, and TCRdb's table has in-frame clones only and misses some. The sample lists almost 70,000 clones, 70% to 90% occurring once. The receptor comes from an adult who received the AZD1222 COVID-19 vaccine. The sample was peripheral blood, taken 28 days after the second AZD1222 dose. V is TRBV7-5 and J is TRBJ2-7; the D call TRBD2 from the table was never checked on the DNA. TRBV7-5 corresponds to a pseudogene. The CDR3 bases are TGTGTCGAGAAAGGAGGGACTAGCGCGGTCCGGGTCGCCGAGCAGTACTTC. Translation gives CVEKGGTSAVRVAEQYF.